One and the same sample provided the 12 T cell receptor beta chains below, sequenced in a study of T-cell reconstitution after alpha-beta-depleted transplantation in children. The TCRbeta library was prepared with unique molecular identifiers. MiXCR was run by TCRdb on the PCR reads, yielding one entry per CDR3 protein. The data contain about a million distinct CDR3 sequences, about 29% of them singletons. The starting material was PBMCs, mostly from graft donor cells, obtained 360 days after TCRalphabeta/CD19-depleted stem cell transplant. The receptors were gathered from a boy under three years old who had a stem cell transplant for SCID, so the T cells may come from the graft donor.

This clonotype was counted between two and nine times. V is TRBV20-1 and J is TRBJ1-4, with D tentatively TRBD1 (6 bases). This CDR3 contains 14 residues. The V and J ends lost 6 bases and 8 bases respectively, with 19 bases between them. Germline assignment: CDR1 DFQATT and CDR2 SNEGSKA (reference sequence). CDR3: CSAPQGRGDEKLFF. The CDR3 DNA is TGCAGTGCCCCGCAGGGCAGGGGAGACGAAAAACTGTTTTTT.

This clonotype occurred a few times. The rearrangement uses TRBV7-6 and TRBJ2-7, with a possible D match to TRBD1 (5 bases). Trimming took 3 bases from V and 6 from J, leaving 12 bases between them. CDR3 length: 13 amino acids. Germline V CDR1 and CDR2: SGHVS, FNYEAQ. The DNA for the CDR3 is TGTGCCAGCAGCTTGGGTGCAGGGCGCGAGCAGTACTTC. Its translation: CASSLGAGREQYF. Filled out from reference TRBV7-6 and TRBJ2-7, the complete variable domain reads GAGVSQSPRYKVTKRGQDVALRCDPISGHVSLYWYRQALGQGPEFLTYFNYEAQQDKSGLPNDRFSAERPEGSISTLTIQRTEQRDSAMYRCASSLGAGREQYFGPGTRLTVT.

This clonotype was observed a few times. The DNA for the CDR3 is TGCAGTGCTAGAGATAGGAGGGGGCCCAATGAGCAGTTCTTC. It yields the protein CSARDRRGPNEQFF. The chain links TRBV20-1 to TRBJ2-1, with TRBD1 as a possible D gene (7 bases). Germline assignment: CDR1 DFQATT and CDR2 SNEGSKA (reference sequence). Trimming took 0 bases from V and 6 from J, leaving 12 bases between them. This CDR3 comprises 14 residues.

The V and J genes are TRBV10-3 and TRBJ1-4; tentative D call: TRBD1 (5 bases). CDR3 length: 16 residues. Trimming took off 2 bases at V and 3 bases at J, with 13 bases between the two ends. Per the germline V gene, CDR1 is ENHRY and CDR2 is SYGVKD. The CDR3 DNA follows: TGTGCCATCAGTGAGCCCTCGGGGCCTTCTAATGAAAAACTGTTTTTT. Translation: CAISEPSGPSNEKLFF.

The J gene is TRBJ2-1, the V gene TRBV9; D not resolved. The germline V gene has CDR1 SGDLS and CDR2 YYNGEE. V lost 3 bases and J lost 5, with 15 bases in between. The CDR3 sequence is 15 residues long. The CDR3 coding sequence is TGTGCCAGCAGCGCCCACTTTGGGGTAGACAATGAGCAGTTCTTC. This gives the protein CASSAHFGVDNEQFF.

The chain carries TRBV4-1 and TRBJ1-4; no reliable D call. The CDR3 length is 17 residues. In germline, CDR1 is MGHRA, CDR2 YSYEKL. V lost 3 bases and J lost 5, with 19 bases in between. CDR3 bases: TGCGCCAGCAGCCACCCTCCCGGAGGAGGGCCCAATGAAAAACTGTTTTTT. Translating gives CASSHPPGGGPNEKLFF.

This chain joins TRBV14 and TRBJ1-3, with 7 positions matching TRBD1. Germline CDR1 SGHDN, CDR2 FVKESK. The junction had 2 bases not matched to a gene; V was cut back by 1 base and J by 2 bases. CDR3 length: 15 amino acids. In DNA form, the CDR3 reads TGTGCCAGCAGCCAAGTCAGGGGGACTGGAAACACCATATATTTT. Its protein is CASSQVRGTGNTIYF.

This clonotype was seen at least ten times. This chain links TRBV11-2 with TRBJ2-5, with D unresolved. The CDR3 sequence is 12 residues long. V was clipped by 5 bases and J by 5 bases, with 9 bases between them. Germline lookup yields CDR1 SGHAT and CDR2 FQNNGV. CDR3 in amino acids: CASSPAQETQYF. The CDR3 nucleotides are TGTGCCAGCAGCCCCGCCCAGGAGACCCAGTACTTC.

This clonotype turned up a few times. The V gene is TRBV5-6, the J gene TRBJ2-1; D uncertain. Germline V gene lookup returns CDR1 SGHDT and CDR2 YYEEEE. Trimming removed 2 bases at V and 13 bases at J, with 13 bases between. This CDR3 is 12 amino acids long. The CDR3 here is CASSFSGFNQFF. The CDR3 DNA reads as TGTGCCAGCAGCTTCTCTGGGTTTAATCAGTTCTTC.

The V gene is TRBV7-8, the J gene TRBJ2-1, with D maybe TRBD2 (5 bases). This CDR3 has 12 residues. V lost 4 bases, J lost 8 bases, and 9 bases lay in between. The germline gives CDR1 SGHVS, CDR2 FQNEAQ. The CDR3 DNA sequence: TGTGCCAGCAGCTCACTAGTGGATGAGCAGTTCTTC. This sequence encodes CASSSLVDEQFF.

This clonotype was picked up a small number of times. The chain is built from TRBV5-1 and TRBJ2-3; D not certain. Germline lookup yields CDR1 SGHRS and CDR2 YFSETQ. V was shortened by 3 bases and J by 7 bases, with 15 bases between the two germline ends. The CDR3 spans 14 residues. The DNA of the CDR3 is TGCGCCAGCAGCTCCCTCTCAGGTCTGAATACGCAGTATTTT. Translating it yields CASSSLSGLNTQYF.

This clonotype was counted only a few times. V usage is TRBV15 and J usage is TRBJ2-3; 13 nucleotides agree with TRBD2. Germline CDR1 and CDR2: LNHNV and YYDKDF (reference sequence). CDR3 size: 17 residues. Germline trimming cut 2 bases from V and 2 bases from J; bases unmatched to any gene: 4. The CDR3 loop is CATSRPGLAGTTDTQYF. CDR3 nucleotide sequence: TGTGCCACCAGCAGACCGGGACTAGCGGGGACCACAGATACGCAGTATTTT. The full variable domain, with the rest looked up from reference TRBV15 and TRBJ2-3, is DAMVIQNPRYQVTQFGKPVTLSCSQTLNHNVMYWYQQKSSQAPKLLFHYYDKDFNNEADTPDNFQSRRPNTSFCFLDIRSPGLGDTAMYLCATSRPGLAGTTDTQYFGPGTRLTVL.